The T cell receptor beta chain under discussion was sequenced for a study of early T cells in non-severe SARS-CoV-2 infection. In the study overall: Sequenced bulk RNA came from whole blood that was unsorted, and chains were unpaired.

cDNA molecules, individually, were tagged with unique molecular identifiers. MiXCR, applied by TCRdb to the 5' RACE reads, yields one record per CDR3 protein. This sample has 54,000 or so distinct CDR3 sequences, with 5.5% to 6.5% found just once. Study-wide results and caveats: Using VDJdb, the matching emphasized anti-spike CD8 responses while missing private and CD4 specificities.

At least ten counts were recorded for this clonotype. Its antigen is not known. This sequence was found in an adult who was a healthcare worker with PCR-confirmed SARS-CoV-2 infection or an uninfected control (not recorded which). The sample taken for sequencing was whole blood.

The CDR3 sequence is CSASLAGAETQYF. CDR3 DNA sequence: TGCAGTGCTAGTCTGGCGGGGGCGGAGACCCAGTACTTC. The chain links TRBV20-1 to TRBJ2-5; tentative D call: TRBD2 (7 bases). The CDR3 has 13 amino acids. Germline V gene sequence: CDR1 DFQATT, CDR2 SNEGSKA (reference sequence). V was trimmed by 3 bases and J by 5 bases, leaving 13 bases between them.